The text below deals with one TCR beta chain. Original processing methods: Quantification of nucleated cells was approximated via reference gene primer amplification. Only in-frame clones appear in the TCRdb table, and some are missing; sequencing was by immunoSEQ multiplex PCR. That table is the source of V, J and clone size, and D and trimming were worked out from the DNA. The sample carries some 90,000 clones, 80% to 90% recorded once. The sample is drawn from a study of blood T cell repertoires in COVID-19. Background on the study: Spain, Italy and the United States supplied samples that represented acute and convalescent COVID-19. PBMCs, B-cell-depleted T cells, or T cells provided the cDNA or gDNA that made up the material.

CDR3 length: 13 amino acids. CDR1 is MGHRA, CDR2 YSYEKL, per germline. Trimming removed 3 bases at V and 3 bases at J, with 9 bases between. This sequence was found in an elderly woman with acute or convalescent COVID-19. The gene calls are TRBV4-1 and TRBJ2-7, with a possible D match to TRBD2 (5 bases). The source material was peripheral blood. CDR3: CASSQMGSYEQYF. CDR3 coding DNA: TGCGCCAGCAGCCAGATGGGGAGCTACGAGCAGTACTTC.